A selection of T cell receptor beta chains follows, all from one sample in a study of cytomegalovirus exposure and HLA in healthy donors. The protocol was immunoSEQ multiplex PCR, while the TCRdb copy is restricted to in-frame clones and leaves out a portion. The data show some 190,000 clones, approximately 9.5% seen once. The sample was PBMCs. The receptors come from a woman in her 30s in good health and CMV-seropositive. Each CDR3 is given with its conserved first and last residue. D genes are given only for firm matches. Clone size is stated in some rows and not others, as once, few, many or a class when expanded.

clone size	V gene	D gene	J gene	CDR3 protein	CDR3 DNA
few	TRBV7-2	-	TRBJ1-1	CASSRGLTENTEAFF	TGTGCCAGCAGCAGAGGGCTAACAGAGAACACTGAAGCTTTCTTT
few	TRBV7-4	TRBD1	TRBJ2-7	CASSLARQGTPVAHEQYF	TGTGCCAGCAGCTTAGCCAGACAGGGAACTCCAGTGGCCCACGAGCAGTACTTC
few	TRBV5-4	-	TRBJ2-7	CASSRVHDEQYF	TGTGCCAGCAGCCGGGTCCACGACGAGCAGTACTTC
-	TRBV6-1	-	TRBJ2-7	CASSIWTPTYEQYF	TGTGCCAGCAGTATCTGGACACCTACCTACGAGCAGTACTTC
-	TRBV5-1	TRBD1	TRBJ1-2	CASNLRPTGESGYTF	TGCGCCAGCAACCTCAGGCCGACAGGGGAGAGTGGCTACACCTTC
few	TRBV30	-	TRBJ2-2	CAWSVSRGLGTGELFF	TGTGCCTGGAGTGTTTCTAGAGGCTTGGGCACCGGGGAGCTGTTTTTT
-	TRBV9	-	TRBJ2-2	CASSVVPTVAGELFF	TGTGCCAGCAGCGTAGTGCCTACCGTTGCCGGGGAGCTGTTTTTT
-	TRBV5-6	-	TRBJ2-3	CASSMTSIPDTQYF	TGTGCCAGCAGCATGACTAGTATCCCAGATACGCAGTATTTT
-	TRBV4-1	TRBD2	TRBJ2-1	CASSHYGRLAGGPGNEQFF	TGCGCCAGCAGCCACTACGGGCGTCTAGCGGGAGGGCCAGGAAATGAGCAGTTCTTC
few	TRBV5-1	TRBD1	TRBJ2-2	CASSLAGTGGNVAGPYGELFF	TGCGCCAGCAGCTTGGCCGGGACAGGGGGAAATGTGGCGGGACCTTACGGGGAGCTGTTTTTT
few	TRBV30	TRBD1	TRBJ2-5	CAWSGTGDGTQYF	TGTGCCTGGAGTGGGACAGGGGACGGGACCCAGTACTTC
-	TRBV5-1	-	TRBJ1-2	CASSLRQGTSMGYTF	TGCGCCAGCAGCTTGAGGCAGGGAACCTCTATGGGCTACACCTTC
few	TRBV10-1	-	TRBJ2-1	CASSKRGSSYNEQFF	TGCGCCAGCAGTAAACGGGGGAGCTCCTACAATGAGCAGTTCTTC
few	TRBV2	TRBD2	TRBJ2-5	CASRVGTSFATQYF	TGTGCCAGCAGGGTTGGGACTAGCTTCGCGACCCAGTACTTC
-	TRBV28	-	TRBJ2-7	CASSFRSPRGEQYF	TGTGCCAGCAGTTTTCGGAGCCCCCGGGGCGAGCAGTACTTC
-	TRBV5-1	-	TRBJ2-3	CASSLGVSTQYF	TGCGCCAGCAGCTTAGGGGTTTCTACGCAGTATTTT
-	TRBV15	-	TRBJ2-1	CATSRGATPYYNEQFF	TGTGCCACCAGCAGAGGGGCAACCCCCTACTACAATGAGCAGTTCTTC
few	TRBV29-1	TRBD2	TRBJ2-7	CSVAGTSGRQSEQYF	TGCAGCGTTGCCGGGACTAGCGGGAGACAAAGCGAGCAGTACTTC
few	TRBV7-9	TRBD1	TRBJ1-1	CASSLTGSGTEAFF	TGTGCCAGCAGCTTGACAGGGTCGGGGACTGAAGCTTTCTTT
few	TRBV2	-	TRBJ2-7	CASSFGKGGYEQYF	TGTGCCAGCTCCTTCGGGAAAGGTGGCTACGAGCAGTACTTC
-	TRBV15	TRBD1	TRBJ1-5	CATSRDFNRGGDQPQHF	TGTGCCACCAGCAGAGATTTTAACAGGGGAGGTGATCAGCCCCAGCATTTT
few	TRBV19	TRBD2	TRBJ2-1	CASSIAGGSYNEQFF	TGTGCCAGTAGTATAGCGGGGGGTTCCTACAATGAGCAGTTCTTC
-	TRBV18	-	TRBJ1-4	CASSPRGGEKLFF	TGTGCCAGCTCCCCCCGAGGGGGAGAAAAACTGTTTTTT
-	TRBV5-1	-	TRBJ2-1	CASRSGQTRMSHNEQFF	TGCGCCAGCAGGTCAGGACAGACGAGGATGTCACACAATGAGCAGTTCTTC
-	TRBV28	-	TRBJ1-3	CASSYISGNTIYF	TGTGCCAGCAGCTATATCTCTGGAAACACCATATATTTT
-	TRBV30	-	TRBJ1-5	CAWSIPSGQPQHF	TGTGCCTGGAGTATCCCATCAGGTCAGCCCCAGCATTTT